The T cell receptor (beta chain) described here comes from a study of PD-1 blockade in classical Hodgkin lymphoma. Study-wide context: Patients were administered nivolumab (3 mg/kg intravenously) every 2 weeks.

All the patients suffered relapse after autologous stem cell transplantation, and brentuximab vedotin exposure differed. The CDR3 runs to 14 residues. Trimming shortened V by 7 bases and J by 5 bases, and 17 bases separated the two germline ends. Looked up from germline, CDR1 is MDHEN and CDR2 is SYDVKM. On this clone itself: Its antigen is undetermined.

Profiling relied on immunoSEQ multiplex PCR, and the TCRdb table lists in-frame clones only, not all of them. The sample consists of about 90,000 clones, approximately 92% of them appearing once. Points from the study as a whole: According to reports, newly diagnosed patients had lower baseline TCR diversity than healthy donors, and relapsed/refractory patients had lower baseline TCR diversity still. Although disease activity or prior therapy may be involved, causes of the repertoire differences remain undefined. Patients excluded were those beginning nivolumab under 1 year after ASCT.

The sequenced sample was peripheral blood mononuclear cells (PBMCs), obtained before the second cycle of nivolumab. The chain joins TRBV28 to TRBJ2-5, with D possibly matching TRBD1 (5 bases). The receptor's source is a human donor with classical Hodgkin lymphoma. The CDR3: CASTIVRASETQYF. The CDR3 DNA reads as TGTGCCAGCACGATAGTCAGGGCGTCCGAGACCCAGTACTTC. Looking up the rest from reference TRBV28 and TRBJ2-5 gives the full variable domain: DVKVTQSSRYLVKRTGEKVFLECVQDMDHENMFWYRQDPGLGLRLIYFSYDVKMKEKGDIPEGYSVSREKKERFSLILESASTNQTSMYLCASTIVRASETQYFGPGTRLLVL.